The rows below give T cell receptor beta chains drawn from one sample of a study of blood T cell repertoires in COVID-19. Generated by immunoSEQ multiplex PCR, the TCRdb table keeps only in-frame clones and is missing some. The sample shows approximately 150,000 clones, roughly 87% of them seen only once. The sequenced sample was peripheral blood. Receptors originate from a woman aged 45-65 years with acute or convalescent COVID-19. The CDR3 runs from the conserved cysteine through the conserved F or W. The D gene is left open where the match is weak. The size entry is marked missing in some rows and otherwise reads once, few, many or a size class.

d_call	v_call	clone_size	j_call	cdr3_aa	cdr3_nt
.	TRBV10-3	.	TRBJ2-7	CAISEPGAYEQYF	TGTGCCATCAGTGAGCCAGGGGCCTACGAGCAGTACTTC
.	TRBV4-2	.	TRBJ1-1	CASSQSRGGTEAFF	TGTGCCAGCAGCCAATCCAGGGGCGGCACTGAAGCTTTCTTT
.	TRBV18	.	TRBJ1-1	CASSPQGENTEAFF	TGTGCCAGCTCACCACAGGGGGAGAACACTGAAGCTTTCTTT
.	TRBV9	.	TRBJ2-1	CASSVVGGAYNEQFF	TGTGCCAGCAGCGTAGTGGGAGGTGCCTACAATGAGCAGTTCTTC
.	TRBV11-2	.	TRBJ1-2	CASSLQGPYAGYTF	TGTGCCAGCAGCTTACAGGGCCCTTATGCTGGCTACACCTTC
TRBD2	TRBV7-3	.	TRBJ2-3	CASSLRGGGTDTQYF	TGTGCCAGCAGCTTAAGGGGAGGGGGCACAGATACGCAGTATTTT
.	TRBV7-9	.	TRBJ1-3	CASSQLEGGNTIYF	TGTGCCAGCAGCCAGTTGGAGGGTGGAAACACCATATATTTT
.	TRBV27	.	TRBJ1-5	CASWTNREQGQPQHF	TGTGCCAGTTGGACCAACAGGGAACAAGGGCAGCCCCAGCATTTT
TRBD2	TRBV7-9	.	TRBJ2-1	CASGPSGYNEQFF	TGTGCCAGCGGTCCTAGCGGGTACAATGAGCAGTTCTTC
.	TRBV19	.	TRBJ2-5	CASSGTFQETQYF	TGTGCCAGTAGCGGGACTTTTCAAGAGACCCAGTACTTC
TRBD2	TRBV19	.	TRBJ2-1	CASRVAGDHNEQFF	TGTGCCAGTAGGGTTGCGGGAGATCACAATGAGCAGTTCTTC
TRBD1	TRBV6-1	.	TRBJ2-7	CASSKDREIYEQYF	TGTGCCAGCAGCAAGGACAGGGAGATCTACGAGCAGTACTTC
.	TRBV6-5	.	TRBJ2-3	CASREGATDTQYF	TGTGCCAGCAGGGAGGGGGCCACAGATACGCAGTATTTT
.	TRBV19	.	TRBJ1-1	CASSLTTGSNTEAFF	TGTGCCAGTAGTCTCACAACAGGGAGTAACACTGAAGCTTTCTTT
.	TRBV11-1	.	TRBJ1-6	CASNLGGRDNSPLHF	TGTGCCAGCAACTTGGGGGGACGAGATAATTCACCCCTCCACTTT
TRBD1	TRBV3-1/TRBV3-2	.	TRBJ1-1	CASSQGVDRDNTEAFF	TGTGCCAGCAGCCAAGGGGTGGACAGGGATAACACTGAAGCTTTCTTT
.	TRBV19	.	TRBJ2-7	CASSIKRYDEQYF	TGTGCCAGTAGTATCAAGAGGTATGACGAGCAGTACTTC
TRBD1	TRBV28	.	TRBJ2-1	CASGSDRGYEQFF	TGTGCCAGCGGCTCAGACAGGGGCTATGAGCAGTTCTTC
TRBD2	TRBV27	.	TRBJ2-1	CASSLAGVYNEQFF	TGTGCCAGCAGTCTAGCGGGAGTCTACAATGAGCAGTTCTTC
.	TRBV27	.	TRBJ1-6	CASSSRVRSPLHF	TGTGCCAGCAGTTCCAGGGTACGTTCACCCCTCCACTTT
TRBD2	TRBV10-2	.	TRBJ2-3	CASSESTGGATDTQYF	TGCGCCAGCAGTGAGTCGACCGGGGGGGCAACAGATACGCAGTATTTT
TRBD1	TRBV3-1/TRBV3-2	.	TRBJ1-2	CASSVQSPGQGSYGYTF	TGTGCCAGCAGCGTACAATCCCCGGGACAGGGTTCCTATGGCTACACCTTC
.	TRBV5-4	.	TRBJ2-1	CASMRDTNSYNEQFF	TGTGCCAGCATGAGGGATACGAACTCCTACAATGAGCAGTTCTTC
.	TRBV7-2	.	TRBJ2-1	CASSLEHGNEQFF	TGTGCCAGCAGCTTAGAGCATGGCAATGAGCAGTTCTTC
TRBD2	TRBV5-1	few	TRBJ2-5	CASSSPGGGSRETQYF	TGCGCCAGCAGCTCACCCGGCGGGGGTAGTCGCGAGACCCAGTACTTC
.	TRBV3-1/TRBV3-2	.	TRBJ2-3	CASSLSPGFNTQYF	TGTGCCAGCAGCCTCTCGCCGGGGTTCAATACGCAGTATTTT
TRBD1	TRBV3-1/TRBV3-2	.	TRBJ2-7	CASQPRQGQRQYF	TGTGCCAGCCAACCTAGACAGGGGCAAAGGCAGTACTTC
TRBD1	TRBV19	few	TRBJ1-1	CASSPRGQGNTEAFF	TGTGCCAGTAGTCCCCGCGGACAGGGGAACACTGAAGCTTTCTTT
TRBD1	TRBV19	.	TRBJ2-3	CASTRDRGDDTQYF	TGTGCCAGTACGAGGGACAGGGGAGACGATACGCAGTATTTT
.	TRBV28	once	TRBJ1-3	CASRSRPTGDTIYF	TGTGCCAGCAGGTCCAGGCCCACGGGAGACACCATATATTTT
.	TRBV21-1	.	TRBJ2-7	CASSLPRGKGTYEQYF	TGTGCCAGCAGCCTCCCGCGGGGGAAGGGTACCTACGAGCAGTACTTC
TRBD1	TRBV5-4	.	TRBJ1-2	CASSPEIFRDRVVRGYTF	TGTGCCAGCAGCCCCGAGATTTTCCGGGACAGGGTAGTCCGTGGCTACACCTTC
.	TRBV7-2	.	TRBJ2-1	CASSPGAPNEQFF	TGTGCCAGCAGCCCAGGGGCTCCCAATGAGCAGTTCTTC
TRBD1	TRBV28	.	TRBJ1-5	CASRPPTGGDQPQHF	TGTGCCAGCAGACCACCCACAGGGGGCGATCAGCCCCAGCATTTT
.	TRBV15	.	TRBJ2-2	CATSKQVNTGELFF	TGTGCCACCAGCAAACAGGTGAACACCGGGGAGCTGTTTTTT
.	TRBV14	.	TRBJ2-7	CASSPHLDSYEQYF	TGTGCCAGCAGCCCCCACCTAGACTCCTACGAGCAGTACTTC
.	TRBV30	.	TRBJ1-1	CAWIPSQMGHSNTEAFF	TGTGCCTGGATACCCTCGCAAATGGGACACTCGAACACTGAAGCTTTCTTT
.	TRBV29-1	.	TRBJ2-7	CSVESAYEQYF	TGCAGCGTTGAGTCCGCCTACGAGCAGTACTTC
.	TRBV6-5	once	TRBJ1-5	CASRWSLGNQPQHF	TGTGCCAGCAGATGGAGTTTGGGCAATCAGCCCCAGCATTTT
TRBD1	TRBV7-3	.	TRBJ2-3	CASSYLTGGGTDTQYF	TGTGCCAGCAGCTACTTGACAGGGGGCGGCACAGATACGCAGTATTTT
.	TRBV7-9	.	TRBJ2-4	CASSPSGENIQYF	TGTGCCAGCAGCCCGTCGGGTGAAAACATTCAGTACTTC
.	TRBV10-2	.	TRBJ2-2	CASRIVGGNTGELFF	TGCGCCAGCAGGATTGTGGGAGGTAACACCGGGGAGCTGTTTTTT
.	TRBV3-1/TRBV3-2	once	TRBJ2-7	CASSQVTAEQYF	TGTGCCAGCAGCCAAGTAACAGCCGAGCAGTACTTC
TRBD1	TRBV11-2	.	TRBJ1-6	CASSLVRGQESPLHF	TGTGCCAGCAGCTTAGTAAGGGGGCAGGAGTCACCCCTCCACTTT
.	TRBV5-5	.	TRBJ1-5	CASSLHVTGNQPQHF	TGTGCCAGCAGCTTGCATGTGACGGGTAATCAGCCCCAGCATTTT
.	TRBV15	.	TRBJ1-2	CATQQRVGVGGGYTF	TGTGCCACTCAGCAGAGAGTCGGCGTAGGGGGTGGCTACACCTTC
.	TRBV5-8	.	TRBJ1-1	CASSLAVEAFF	TGTGCCAGCAGCTTGGCCGTTGAAGCTTTCTTT
.	TRBV25-1	once	TRBJ2-1	CASRYESGAHYNEQFF	TGTGCCAGCAGGTACGAAAGCGGAGCCCATTACAATGAGCAGTTCTTC
TRBD1	TRBV19	.	TRBJ1-1	CASSLDRGTEAFF	TGTGCCAGTAGCTTGGACAGGGGCACTGAAGCTTTCTTT
TRBD1	TRBV19	few	TRBJ1-2	CASSILGTGREVGYTF	TGTGCCAGTAGTATTTTAGGGACAGGGAGAGAGGTTGGCTACACCTTC
TRBD1	TRBV6-5	few	TRBJ1-1	CASSYKGGQAFF	TGTGCCAGCAGTTACAAAGGGGGCCAAGCTTTCTTT
.	TRBV6-5	once	TRBJ1-2	CARNRSGYTF	TGTGCCAGGAACAGGTCTGGCTACACCTTC
.	TRBV19	.	TRBJ2-7	CASSIAVLSSYEQYF	TGTGCCAGTAGTATCGCAGTTTTAAGCTCCTACGAGCAGTACTTC
.	TRBV3-1/TRBV3-2	.	TRBJ2-1	CASSQDRRFYNEQFF	TGTGCCAGCAGCCAAGATAGGAGGTTCTACAATGAGCAGTTCTTC
.	TRBV18	.	TRBJ1-1	CASSPREGMNTEAFF	TGTGCCAGCTCTCCCAGAGAGGGAATGAACACTGAAGCTTTCTTT
TRBD1	TRBV18	.	TRBJ2-7	CASSPGQGSIYEQYF	TGTGCCAGCTCACCGGGACAGGGGTCTATTTACGAGCAGTACTTC
TRBD1	TRBV2	.	TRBJ1-2	CASSTPRQGMIYGYTF	TGTGCCAGCAGCACCCCCAGACAGGGTATGATCTATGGCTACACCTTC
TRBD1	TRBV6-4	few	TRBJ1-2	CASSGQGDGYTF	TGTGCCAGCAGCGGACAGGGGGATGGCTACACCTTC